These 5 T cell receptor beta chains share one sample of origin, sequenced in a study of blood T cell repertoires in COVID-19 (dated by TCRdb to 2020 to 2021). Libraries were made using the immunoSEQ multiplex PCR assay. TCRdb's version of the immuneACCESS table is confined to in-frame rearrangements and falls short of the full clone set. An unresolved V gene accounts for under half of the shortfall where checked; the remainder is of unknown origin. The sample has roughly 140,000 clones on record, over 75% of them singletons. Jointly, the top ten make up roughly 5.3% of the sample. The sequencing input was peripheral blood. Receptor source: a woman aged 45-59 years with acute or convalescent COVID-19.

Comments on this clone: Its ends do not fully match the called genes, so a read error is possible. The chain couples TRBV4-2 to TRBJ2-2, with 9 nucleotides matching TRBD1. This CDR3 comprises 16 residues. CDR1 LGHNA and CDR2 YNFKEQ come from the germline V gene. For the CDR3, the DNA is TGTACCAGCAGCCAGCCGGGACAGGGCAGGACCGGGGAGCTGTTTTTT. Amino acids: CTSSQPGQGRTGELFF.

The chain is built from TRBV9 and TRBJ1-1; perhaps TRBD1 as D (5 bases). V was cut by 6 bases and J by 4 bases, with 10 bases left in between. This CDR3 is built from 12 residues. Germline loops: CDR1 SGDLS, CDR2 YYNGEE. The DNA for the CDR3 is TGTGCCAGCACGGGGGAAAGCACTGAAGCTTTCTTT. Translating it yields CASTGESTEAFF.

The chain combines TRBV5-6 with TRBJ1-2; D is possibly TRBD1 (5 bases). Germline CDR1 reads SGHDT; CDR2 reads YYEEEE. The length of the CDR3 is 15 residues. Trimming took off 0 bases at V and 10 bases at J, with 19 bases between the two ends. CDR3 loop: CASSLDPTSTGYYTF. The CDR3 region has the DNA TGTGCCAGCAGCTTGGACCCTACATCCACAGGATACTACACCTTC.

This chain uses TRBV6-5 with TRBJ1-2; 9 bases agree with TRBD1. The junction had 3 bases not matched to a gene; V was cut back by 6 bases and J by 1 base. Germline CDR1 and CDR2: MNHEY and SVGAGI. The CDR3 sequence is 14 residues long. As DNA, the CDR3 is TGTGCCAGCAGGACAGGGGGGGATAACTATGGCTACACCTTC. It is translated as CASRTGGDNYGYTF.

V usage is TRBV3-1 (or the pseudogene TRBV3-2) and J usage is TRBJ1-6; D is uncertain. The CDR3 totals 13 residues. Trimming cost V 0 bases and J 7 bases, with 4 bases left between them. The germline CDR1 and CDR2 sequences are LGHDT and YNNKEL (reference sequence). CDR3 sequence reads: CASSQDRNSPLHF. CDR3 sequence (DNA): TGTGCCAGCAGCCAAGACAGAAATTCACCCCTCCACTTT.